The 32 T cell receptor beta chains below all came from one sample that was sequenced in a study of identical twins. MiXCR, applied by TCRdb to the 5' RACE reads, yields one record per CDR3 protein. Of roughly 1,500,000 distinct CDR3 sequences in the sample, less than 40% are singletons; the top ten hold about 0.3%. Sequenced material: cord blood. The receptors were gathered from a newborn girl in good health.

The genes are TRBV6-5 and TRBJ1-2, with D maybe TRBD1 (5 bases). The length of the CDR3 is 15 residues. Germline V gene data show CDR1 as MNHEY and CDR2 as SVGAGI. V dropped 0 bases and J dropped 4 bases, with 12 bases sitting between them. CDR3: CASSYSGRVGYGYTF. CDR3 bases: TGTGCCAGCAGTTACTCGGGCAGGGTGGGCTATGGCTACACCTTC.

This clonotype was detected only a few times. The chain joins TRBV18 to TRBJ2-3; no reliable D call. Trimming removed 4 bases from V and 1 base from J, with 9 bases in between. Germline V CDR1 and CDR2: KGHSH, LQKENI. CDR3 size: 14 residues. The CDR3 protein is CASSRPEGTDTQYF. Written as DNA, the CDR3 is TGTGCCAGCTCACGACCCGAAGGCACAGATACGCAGTATTTT.

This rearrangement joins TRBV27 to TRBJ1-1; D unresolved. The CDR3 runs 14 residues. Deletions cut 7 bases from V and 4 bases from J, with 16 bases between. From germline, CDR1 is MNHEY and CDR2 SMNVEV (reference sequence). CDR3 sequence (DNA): TGTGCCAGCACCGCGACGGGGATTATCACTGAAGCTTTCTTT. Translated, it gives CASTATGIITEAFF.

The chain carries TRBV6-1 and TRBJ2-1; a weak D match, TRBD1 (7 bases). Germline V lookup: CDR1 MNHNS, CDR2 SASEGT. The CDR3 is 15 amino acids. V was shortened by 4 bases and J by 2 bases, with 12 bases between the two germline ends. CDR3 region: CASSGDREAYNEQFF. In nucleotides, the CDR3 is TGTGCCAGCAGTGGAGACAGGGAGGCCTACAATGAGCAGTTCTTC.

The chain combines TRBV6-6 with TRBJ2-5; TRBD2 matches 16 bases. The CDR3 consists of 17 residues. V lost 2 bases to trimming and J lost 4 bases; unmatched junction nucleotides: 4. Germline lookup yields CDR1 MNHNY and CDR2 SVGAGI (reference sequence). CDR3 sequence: CASSYPGTSGRGETQYF. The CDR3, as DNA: TGTGCCAGCAGTTACCCCGGGACTAGCGGGAGGGGAGAGACCCAGTACTTC.

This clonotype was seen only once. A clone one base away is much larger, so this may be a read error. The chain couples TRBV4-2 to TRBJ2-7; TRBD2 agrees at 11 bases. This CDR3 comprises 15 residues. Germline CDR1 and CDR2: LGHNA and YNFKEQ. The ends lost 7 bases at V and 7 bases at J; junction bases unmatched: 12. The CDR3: CASTLAGGLGNEQYF. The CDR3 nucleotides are TGTGCCAGCACTTTAGCGGGGGGGCTAGGAAATGAGCAGTACTTC.

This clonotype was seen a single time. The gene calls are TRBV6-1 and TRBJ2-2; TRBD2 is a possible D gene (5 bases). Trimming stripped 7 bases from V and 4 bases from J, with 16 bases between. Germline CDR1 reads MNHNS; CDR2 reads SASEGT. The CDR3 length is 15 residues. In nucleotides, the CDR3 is TGTGCCAGCACCCTAGAGGGTCAGGTCACCGGGGAGCTGTTTTTT. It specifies CASTLEGQVTGELFF.

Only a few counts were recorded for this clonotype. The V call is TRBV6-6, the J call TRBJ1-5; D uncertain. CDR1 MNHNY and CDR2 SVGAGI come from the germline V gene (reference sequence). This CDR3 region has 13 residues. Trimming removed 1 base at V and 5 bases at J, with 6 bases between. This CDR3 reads CASSYWRDQPQHF. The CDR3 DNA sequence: TGTGCCAGCAGTTACTGGCGGGATCAGCCCCAGCATTTT.

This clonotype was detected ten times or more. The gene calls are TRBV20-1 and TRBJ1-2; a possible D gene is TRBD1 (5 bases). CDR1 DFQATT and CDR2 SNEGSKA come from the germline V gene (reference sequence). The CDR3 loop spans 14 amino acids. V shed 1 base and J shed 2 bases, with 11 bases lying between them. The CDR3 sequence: CSARAPGKNYGYTF. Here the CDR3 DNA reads TGCAGTGCTAGAGCGCCAGGGAAGAACTATGGCTACACCTTC.

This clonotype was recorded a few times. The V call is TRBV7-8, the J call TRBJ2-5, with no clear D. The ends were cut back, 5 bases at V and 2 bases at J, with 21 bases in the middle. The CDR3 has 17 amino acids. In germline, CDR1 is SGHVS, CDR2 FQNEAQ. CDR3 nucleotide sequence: TGTGCCAGCAGCAGCCTGCCCTTTAGGTCCAAACAAGAGACCCAGTACTTC. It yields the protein CASSSLPFRSKQETQYF. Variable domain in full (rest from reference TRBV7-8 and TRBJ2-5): GAGVSQSPRYKVAKRGQDVALRCDPISGHVSLFWYQQALGQGPEFLTYFQNEAQLDKSGLPSDRFFAERPEGSVSTLKIQRTQQEDSAVYLCASSSLPFRSKQETQYFGPGTRLLVL.

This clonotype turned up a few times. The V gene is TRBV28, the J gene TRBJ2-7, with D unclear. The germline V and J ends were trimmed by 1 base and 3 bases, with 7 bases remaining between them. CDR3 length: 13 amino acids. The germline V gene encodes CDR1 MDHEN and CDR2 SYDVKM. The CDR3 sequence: CASSLYSHYEQYF. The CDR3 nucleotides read TGTGCCAGCAGTTTATACTCACACTACGAGCAGTACTTC.

CDR3 amino acids: CASSQQTPGNEQFF. The CDR3 DNA follows: TGTGCCAGCAGCCAACAGACCCCAGGCAATGAGCAGTTCTTC. The chain carries TRBV4-2 and TRBJ2-1; D gene unclear. Germline V gives CDR1 LGHNA, CDR2 YNFKEQ. V lost 2 bases and J 6 bases, leaving 11 bases between the germline ends. This CDR3 spans 14 amino acids.

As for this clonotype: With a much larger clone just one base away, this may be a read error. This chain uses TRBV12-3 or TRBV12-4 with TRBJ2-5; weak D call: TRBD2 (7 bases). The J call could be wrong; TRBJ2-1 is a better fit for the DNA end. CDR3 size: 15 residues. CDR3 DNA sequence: TGTGCCAGCAGTTTGTGGGGGGGCCCCCAAGAGACCCAGTTCTTC. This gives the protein CASSLWGGPQETQFF.

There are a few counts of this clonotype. The DNA of the CDR3 is TGTGCCAGCAGACCGCGGTCCCGTGAGAATGAGCAGTTCTTC. This codes for CASRPRSRENEQFF. The chain uses TRBV7-2 and TRBJ2-1; D is uncertain. CDR3 length: 14 residues. CDR1 and CDR2 (germline): SGHTA, FQGNSA. Deletions cut 6 bases from V and 7 bases from J, with 16 bases between.

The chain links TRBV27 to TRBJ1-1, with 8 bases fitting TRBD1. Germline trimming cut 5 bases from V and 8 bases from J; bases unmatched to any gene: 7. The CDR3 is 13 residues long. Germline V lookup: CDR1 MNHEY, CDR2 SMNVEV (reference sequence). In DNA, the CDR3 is TGTGCCAGCAGTATAGGGACAGGACTCGAAGCTTTCTTT. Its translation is CASSIGTGLEAFF.

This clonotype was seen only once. The CDR3 DNA follows: TGTGCCAGCACCCAAGGCGGGTTGGCAGTGCTGCGGCAGCCCCAGCATTTT. It translates to CASTQGGLAVLRQPQHF. The chain employs TRBV28 and TRBJ1-5; D is undetermined. Germline CDR1 is MDHEN and CDR2 is SYDVKM. V lost 7 bases and J lost 7, with 26 bases in between. The CDR3 runs 17 residues.

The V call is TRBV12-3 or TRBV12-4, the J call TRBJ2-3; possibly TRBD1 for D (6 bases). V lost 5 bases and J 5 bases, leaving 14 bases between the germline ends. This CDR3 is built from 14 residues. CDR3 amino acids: CASSRPGAGDTQYF. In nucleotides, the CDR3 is TGTGCCAGCAGTCGCCCAGGGGCAGGAGATACGCAGTATTTT.

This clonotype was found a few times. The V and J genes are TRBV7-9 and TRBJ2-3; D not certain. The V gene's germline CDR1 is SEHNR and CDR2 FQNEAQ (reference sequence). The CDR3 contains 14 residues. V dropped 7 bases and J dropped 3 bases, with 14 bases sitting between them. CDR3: CASKVVGRTDTQYF. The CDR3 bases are TGTGCCAGCAAGGTCGTGGGAAGGACAGATACGCAGTATTTT.

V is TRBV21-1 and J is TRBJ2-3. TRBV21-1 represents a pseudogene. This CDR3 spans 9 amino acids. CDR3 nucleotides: TGTGCCAGCAGCTTTCCCTTGTATTTT. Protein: CASSFPLYF.

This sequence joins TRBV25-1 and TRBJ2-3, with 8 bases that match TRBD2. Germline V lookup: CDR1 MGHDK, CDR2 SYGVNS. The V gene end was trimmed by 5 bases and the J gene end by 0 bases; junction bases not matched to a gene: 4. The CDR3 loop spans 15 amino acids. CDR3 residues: CASSPREGSTDTQYF. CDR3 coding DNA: TGTGCCAGCAGTCCCCGGGAGGGGAGCACAGATACGCAGTATTTT.

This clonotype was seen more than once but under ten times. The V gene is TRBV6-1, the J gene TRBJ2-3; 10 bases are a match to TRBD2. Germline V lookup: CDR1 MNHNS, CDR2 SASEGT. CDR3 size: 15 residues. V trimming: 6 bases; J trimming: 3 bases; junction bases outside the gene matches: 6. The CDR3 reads CASSATLAGTDTQYF. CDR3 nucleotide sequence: TGTGCCAGCAGCGCCACACTAGCGGGAACAGATACGCAGTATTTT.

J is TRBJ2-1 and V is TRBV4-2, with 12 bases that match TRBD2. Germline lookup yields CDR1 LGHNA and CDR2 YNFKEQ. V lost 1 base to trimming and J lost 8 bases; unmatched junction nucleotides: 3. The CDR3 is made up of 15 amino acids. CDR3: CASSQASGRGHEQFF. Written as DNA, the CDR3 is TGTGCCAGCAGCCAAGCTAGCGGGAGGGGCCATGAGCAGTTCTTC.

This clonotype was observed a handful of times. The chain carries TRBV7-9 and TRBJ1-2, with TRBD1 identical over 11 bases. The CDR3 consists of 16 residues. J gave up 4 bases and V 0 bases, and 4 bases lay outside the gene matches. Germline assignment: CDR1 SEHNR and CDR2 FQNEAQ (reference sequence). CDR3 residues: CASSLARGTGGYGYTF. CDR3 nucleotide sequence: TGTGCCAGCAGCTTAGCGCGGGGGACAGGGGGCTATGGCTACACCTTC.

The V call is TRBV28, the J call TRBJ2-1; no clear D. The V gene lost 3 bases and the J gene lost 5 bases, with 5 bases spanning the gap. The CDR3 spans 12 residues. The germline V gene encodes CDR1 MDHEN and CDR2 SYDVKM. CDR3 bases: TGTGCCAGCAGTTTCCGCCACAATGAGCAGTTCTTC. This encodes CASSFRHNEQFF.

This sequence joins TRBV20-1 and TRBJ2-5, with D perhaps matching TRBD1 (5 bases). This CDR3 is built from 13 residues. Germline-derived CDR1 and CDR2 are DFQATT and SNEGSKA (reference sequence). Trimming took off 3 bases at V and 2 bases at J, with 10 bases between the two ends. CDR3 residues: CSASRGAQETQYF. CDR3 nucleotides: TGCAGTGCTAGTAGGGGCGCTCAAGAGACCCAGTACTTC.

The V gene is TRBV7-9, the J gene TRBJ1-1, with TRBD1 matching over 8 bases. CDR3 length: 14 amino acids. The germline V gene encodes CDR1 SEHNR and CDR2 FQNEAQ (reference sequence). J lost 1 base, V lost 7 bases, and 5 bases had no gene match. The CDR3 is CASKRDRQNTEAFF. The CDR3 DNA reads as TGTGCCAGCAAACGGGACAGGCAGAACACTGAAGCTTTCTTT.

CDR3 protein: CASTTIFEQFF. The CDR3 nucleotides read TGTGCCAGCACCACCATTTTTGAGCAGTTCTTC. The rearrangement joins TRBV2 to TRBJ2-1; D is uncertain. The germline V gene has CDR1 SNHLY and CDR2 FYNNEI. The CDR3 consists of 11 residues. V lost 7 bases and J lost 9, with 10 bases in between.

CDR3 nucleotides: TGTGCCAGCAGTCCCCTTCGGCGGAACGAGCAGTACTTC. Its translation is CASSPLRRNEQYF. This chain connects TRBV28 to TRBJ2-4; D is unclear. Gene TRBJ2-7 matches the end of the DNA better, so the J call may be wrong. The CDR3 sequence is 13 residues long. Germline values: CDR1 MDHEN, CDR2 SYDVKM.

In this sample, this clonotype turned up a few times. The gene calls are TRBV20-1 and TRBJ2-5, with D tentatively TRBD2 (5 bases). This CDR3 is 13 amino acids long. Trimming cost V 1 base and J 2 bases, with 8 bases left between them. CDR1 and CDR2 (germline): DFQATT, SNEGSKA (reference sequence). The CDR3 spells CSARVRAQETQYF. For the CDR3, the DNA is TGCAGTGCTAGAGTGCGGGCGCAAGAGACCCAGTACTTC.

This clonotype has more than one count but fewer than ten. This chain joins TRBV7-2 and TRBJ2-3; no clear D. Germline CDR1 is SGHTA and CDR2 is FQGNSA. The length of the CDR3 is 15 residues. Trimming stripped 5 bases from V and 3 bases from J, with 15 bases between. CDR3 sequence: CASSRSILGTDTQYF. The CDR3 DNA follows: TGTGCCAGCAGCAGGAGTATCCTAGGGACAGATACGCAGTATTTT.

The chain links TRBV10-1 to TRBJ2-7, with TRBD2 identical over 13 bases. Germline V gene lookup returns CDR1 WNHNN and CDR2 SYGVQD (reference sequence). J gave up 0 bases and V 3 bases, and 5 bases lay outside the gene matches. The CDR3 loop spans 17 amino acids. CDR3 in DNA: TGCGCCAGCAGTGAAGGACTAGCGGGGGACCCCTCCTACGAGCAGTACTTC. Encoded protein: CASSEGLAGDPSYEQYF.

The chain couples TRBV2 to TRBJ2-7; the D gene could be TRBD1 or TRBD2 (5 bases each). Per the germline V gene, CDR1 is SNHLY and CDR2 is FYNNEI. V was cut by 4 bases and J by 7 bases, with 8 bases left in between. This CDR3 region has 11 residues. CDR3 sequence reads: CASSAWGEQYF. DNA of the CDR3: TGTGCCAGCAGTGCATGGGGGGAGCAGTACTTC.